Below are 22 T cell receptor beta chains sequenced from a single sample in a study of blood T cell repertoires in COVID-19. Sequencing used immunoSEQ multiplex PCR; TCRdb keeps in-frame clones, though not all of them. The profile covers some 50,000 clones, with around 86% appearing a single time and roughly 15% taken by the ten largest. The source material was peripheral blood. These receptor sequences come from a human donor in a cohort sampled during active COVID-19.

V usage is TRBV6-2 or TRBV6-3 and J usage is TRBJ1-2; D unclear. The CDR3 is made up of 16 amino acids. The ends were cut back, 4 bases at V and 5 bases at J, with 20 bases in the middle. CDR1 is MNHEY, CDR2 SVGEGT, per germline. The CDR3, as DNA: TGTGCCAGCAGTTTATTTACAGCGGGGATGTCATATGGCTACACCTTC. This codes for CASSLFTAGMSYGYTF.

CDR3 amino acids: CASSLDDRPGDTQYF. The CDR3 nucleotides are TGTGCCAGCAGCTTAGATGACCGGCCAGGAGATACGCAGTATTTT. The chain joins TRBV11-2 to TRBJ2-3; no reliable D call. The CDR3 has 15 amino acids. The germline V gene has CDR1 SGHAT and CDR2 FQNNGV. V gave up 0 bases and J gave up 5 bases, with 12 bases separating them.

V usage is TRBV19 and J usage is TRBJ1-2; 7 bases are a match to TRBD1. The germline gives CDR1 LNHDA, CDR2 SQIVND (reference sequence). The CDR3 runs 12 residues. Trimming cost V 5 bases and J 5 bases; bases outside gene matches: 2. DNA of the CDR3: TGTGCCAGTAGTCGGGACAGTTATGGCTACACCTTC. Its translation is CASSRDSYGYTF.

The genes are TRBV29-1 and TRBJ2-7; a weak D match, TRBD1 (5 bases). The CDR3 contains 13 residues. Germline assignment: CDR1 SQVTM and CDR2 ANQGSEA. Trimming took off 4 bases at V and 2 bases at J, with 12 bases between the two ends. The CDR3 nucleotides read TGCAGCGTTGGGACAAGTGGCACCTACGAGCAGTACTTC. Translated: CSVGTSGTYEQYF.

The chain couples TRBV19 to TRBJ2-1, with D possibly matching TRBD1 (6 bases). Between the trimmed V and J ends, which lost 8 bases and 9 bases, there was a span of 20 bases. The CDR3 contains 14 residues. The V gene's germline CDR1 is LNHDA and CDR2 SQIVND (reference sequence). The CDR3 is CASLPLGASGEQFF. DNA for the CDR3: TGTGCCAGTCTACCTTTGGGGGCTTCGGGTGAGCAGTTCTTC.

The chain recombines TRBV27 with TRBJ1-2; TRBD1 matches 9 bases. The CDR3 length is 17 residues. CDR1 is MNHEY, CDR2 SMNVEV, per germline (reference sequence). The trim removed 2 bases at V and 2 bases at J, leaving 9 bases unmatched. The CDR3 nucleotides are TGTGCCAGCAGTTTAGGGGCAAGACAGGGGGGAAACTATGGCTACACCTTC. As protein: CASSLGARQGGNYGYTF.

The chain has TRBV6-5 and TRBJ1-5, with 7 nucleotides matching TRBD1. Germline V gene lookup returns CDR1 MNHEY and CDR2 SVGAGI. The CDR3 length is 13 residues. After removal of 8 bases from V and 7 bases from J, the junction contained 8 bases not matched to a gene. The CDR3 DNA reads as TGTGCCAGCCGCCGACAGGGTGGACAGCCCCAGCATTTT. Encoded protein: CASRRQGGQPQHF.

The genes are TRBV7-9 and TRBJ1-1, with 7 bases that match TRBD1. Looked up from germline, CDR1 is SEHNR and CDR2 is FQNEAQ (reference sequence). The CDR3 has 14 amino acids. Trimming cost V 8 bases and J 5 bases; bases outside gene matches: 11. CDR3 DNA sequence: TGTGCCAGCGCCACCAACAGGGGATCAACTGAAGCTTTCTTT. It codes for CASATNRGSTEAFF.

Here the CDR3 reads CASSLTPPALGNNSPLHF. In DNA, the CDR3 is TGTGCCAGCAGTCTCACCCCGCCTGCTCTGGGCAATAATTCACCCCTCCACTTT. This chain connects TRBV27 to TRBJ1-6; no clear D gene. Germline-derived CDR1 and CDR2 are MNHEY and SMNVEV (reference sequence). V lost 5 bases to trimming and J lost 5 bases, with 22 bases between them. The CDR3 is made up of 18 amino acids.

The J gene is TRBJ2-1, the V gene TRBV19, with D uncertain. The CDR3 loop spans 13 amino acids. Deletions cut 5 bases from V and 4 bases from J, with 9 bases between. Per germline, CDR1 LNHDA and CDR2 SQIVND (reference sequence). In DNA form, the CDR3 reads TGTGCCAGTAGTCTACTCGCATACAATGAGCAGTTCTTC. As protein: CASSLLAYNEQFF. Full variable domain (outside the CDR3, taken from reference TRBV19 and TRBJ2-1): DGGITQSPKYLFRKEGQNVTLSCEQNLNHDAMYWYRQDPGQGLRLIYYSQIVNDFQKGDIAEGYSVSREKKESFPLTVTSAQKNPTAFYLCASSLLAYNEQFFGPGTRLTVL.

The chain links TRBV2 to TRBJ1-5, with no clear D. V lost 2 bases and J 4 bases, leaving 12 bases between the germline ends. Per the germline V gene, CDR1 is SNHLY and CDR2 is FYNNEI. CDR3 length: 15 residues. This chain's CDR3 is CASSESTAPNQPQHF. CDR3 DNA sequence: TGTGCCAGCAGTGAAAGCACAGCCCCGAATCAGCCCCAGCATTTT.

This chain links TRBV5-4 with TRBJ2-5; 9 bases are a match to TRBD2. The CDR3 is 14 amino acids. Germline V gene lookup returns CDR1 SGHNT and CDR2 YYREEE (reference sequence). Trimming at V came to 5 bases and at J to 5 bases, leaving 7 bases not matched to a gene. The CDR3 nucleotides read TGTGCCAGCAGTCGCGGGGGGGCCCTCGAGACCCAGTACTTC. Translating it yields CASSRGGALETQYF.

The chain combines TRBV12-3 or TRBV12-4 with TRBJ2-1; D is undetermined. Trimming cost V 5 bases and J 11 bases, with 13 bases left between them. CDR3 length equals 12 residues. CDR3 sequence reads: CASSPTRAQQFF. DNA of the CDR3: TGTGCCAGCAGTCCCACCCGCGCCCAGCAGTTCTTC.

The V call is TRBV12-5, the J call TRBJ2-1; tentative D call: TRBD2 (6 bases). In germline, CDR1 is LGHNT, CDR2 FRNRAP. The CDR3 has 11 residues. V shed 5 bases and J shed 12 bases, with 11 bases lying between them. The CDR3 region is CASGRTIMQFF. DNA of the CDR3: TGTGCTAGTGGTAGGACTATCATGCAGTTCTTC.

This sequence joins TRBV19 and TRBJ2-7; D is possibly TRBD2 (6 bases). Trimming cost V 6 bases and J 1 base, with 16 bases left between them. The CDR3 length is 15 residues. Looked up from germline, CDR1 is LNHDA and CDR2 is SQIVND (reference sequence). CDR3 DNA sequence: TGTGCCAGTAGAATAATGGAGGGGCCGTCCTACGAGCAGTACTTC. Its translation is CASRIMEGPSYEQYF.

The chain is built from TRBV19 and TRBJ1-5; 9 bases agree with TRBD1. Trimming removed 5 bases from V and 6 bases from J; junction bases left unmatched: 11. Germline V gene lookup returns CDR1 LNHDA and CDR2 SQIVND (reference sequence). This CDR3 is 16 amino acids long. The CDR3 region is CASSPSDRGAGQPQHF. CDR3 coding DNA: TGTGCCAGTAGTCCATCGGACAGGGGAGCCGGTCAGCCCCAGCATTTT.

V usage is TRBV18 and J usage is TRBJ2-5, with TRBD1 matching over 10 bases. With V trimmed by 0 bases and J by 5 bases, 6 bases remained unmatched. Germline-derived CDR1 and CDR2 are KGHSH and LQKENI. The CDR3 has 16 amino acids. The CDR3 coding sequence is TGTGCCAGCTCACCACCGATGACAGGGGGCTTCGAGACCCAGTACTTC. Residues: CASSPPMTGGFETQYF. The whole variable domain, remainder taken from reference TRBV18 and TRBJ2-5, is NAGVMQNPRHLVRRRGQEARLRCSPMKGHSHVYWYRQLPEEGLKFMVYLQKENIIDESGMPKERFSAEFPKEGPSILRIQQVVRGDSAAYFCASSPPMTGGFETQYFGPGTRLLVL.

CDR3 sequence (DNA): TGTGCCAGTAGTATTGGACTAGCGGGTACCACAGATACGCAGTATTTT. This encodes CASSIGLAGTTDTQYF. This chain joins TRBV19 and TRBJ2-3; TRBD2 agrees at 11 bases. The CDR3 runs 16 residues. V dropped 3 bases and J dropped 2; count of bases not matched to a gene: 4. CDR1 LNHDA and CDR2 SQIVND come from the germline V gene (reference sequence).

The chain carries TRBV5-1 and TRBJ1-4, with D perhaps TRBD1 (6 bases). V lost 5 bases, J lost 5 bases, and 13 bases lay in between. The CDR3 is made up of 14 amino acids. CDR1 SGHRS and CDR2 YFSETQ come from the germline V gene. CDR3 in DNA: TGCGCCAGCAGAACAGGGTCATCCAATGAAAAACTGTTTTTT. Amino acids: CASRTGSSNEKLFF.

The rearrangement uses TRBV9 and TRBJ2-5; TRBD2 agrees at 14 bases. CDR1 is SGDLS and CDR2 is YYNGEE in the germline V gene. J was trimmed by 1 base and V by 4 bases; bases with no gene match: 9. This CDR3 is 18 amino acids long. CDR3 amino acids: CASSIGPGLAGVQETQYF. CDR3 coding DNA: TGTGCCAGCAGCATCGGACCGGGACTAGCGGGAGTCCAAGAGACCCAGTACTTC.

The CDR3 is CARSLSPGGPYTEAFF. Here the CDR3 DNA reads TGTGCCAGAAGCTTGAGCCCAGGGGGCCCGTACACTGAAGCTTTCTTT. V usage is TRBV5-3 and J usage is TRBJ1-1; 8 nucleotides line up with TRBD1. TRBV5-3 has ORF status, its function being uncertain. V shed 1 base and J 3 bases; nucleotides not matched to a gene: 8. CDR3 length equals 16 residues.

J is TRBJ1-2 and V is TRBV6-5, with 7 bases fitting TRBD1. CDR3 length: 14 amino acids. J was trimmed by 0 bases and V by 3 bases; bases with no gene match: 1. In germline, CDR1 is MNHEY, CDR2 SVGAGI. The CDR3 protein is CASSYTGANYGYTF. Here the CDR3 DNA reads TGTGCCAGCAGTTATACAGGGGCTAACTATGGCTACACCTTC.